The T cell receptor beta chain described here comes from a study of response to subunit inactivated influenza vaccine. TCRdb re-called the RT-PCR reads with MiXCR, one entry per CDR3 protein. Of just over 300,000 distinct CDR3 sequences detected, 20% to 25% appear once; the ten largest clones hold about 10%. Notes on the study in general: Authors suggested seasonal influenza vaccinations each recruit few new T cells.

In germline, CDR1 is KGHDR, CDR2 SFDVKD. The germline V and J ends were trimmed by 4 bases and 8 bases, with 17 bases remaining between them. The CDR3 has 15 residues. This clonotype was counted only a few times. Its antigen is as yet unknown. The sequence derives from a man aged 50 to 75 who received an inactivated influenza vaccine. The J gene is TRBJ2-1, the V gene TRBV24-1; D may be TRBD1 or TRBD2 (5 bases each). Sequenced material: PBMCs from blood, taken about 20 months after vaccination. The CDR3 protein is CATSDPSVGTDEQFF. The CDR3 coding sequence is TGTGCCACCAGTGACCCTTCGGTCGGGACGGATGAGCAGTTCTTC.